The 17 T cell receptor beta chains below all came from one sample that was sequenced in a study of cytomegalovirus exposure and HLA in healthy donors. It was with 60 Vbeta and 13 Jbeta primers that the PCR ran. The repertoire was sequenced with immunoSEQ multiplex PCR; TCRdb's copy has only in-frame clones and lacks some. The sample lists about 200,000 clones, almost 85% occurring once. Sequenced material: PBMCs. These receptors all come from a woman between 50 and 59 years old in good health and CMV-seronegative.

This clone occurred a few times. Other DNA sequences in this sample translate to the same CDR3. The rearrangement links TRBV7-2 to TRBJ2-5; unclear D gene. The germline V and J ends were trimmed by 5 bases and 5 bases, with 9 bases remaining between them. CDR3 length: 12 residues. Germline values: CDR1 SGHTA, CDR2 FQGNSA. As DNA, the CDR3 is TGTGCCAGCAGCCCGAACCGGGAGACCCAGTACTTC. Translating it yields CASSPNRETQYF.

The chain uses TRBV27 and TRBJ2-7, with 7 positions matching TRBD1. The length of the CDR3 is 14 residues. Per germline, CDR1 MNHEY and CDR2 SMNVEV (reference sequence). The V gene end was trimmed by 2 bases and the J gene end by 6 bases; junction bases not matched to a gene: 7. The CDR3 loop is CASSLGQGVAEQYF. CDR3 sequence (DNA): TGTGCCAGCAGTTTAGGGCAGGGGGTGGCCGAGCAGTACTTC.

The chain employs TRBV28 and TRBJ1-2; 7 bases align to TRBD1. CDR1 MDHEN and CDR2 SYDVKM come from the germline V gene. V was pared by 4 bases and J by 4 bases, with 18 bases of the junction left unmatched. The CDR3 extends over 18 amino acids. In nucleotides, the CDR3 is TGTGCCAGCAGTTACCTCGGGACAGCGAAGTATAAGAGCTATGGCTACACCTTC. Protein sequence: CASSYLGTAKYKSYGYTF.

The V and J genes are TRBV14 and TRBJ2-1; 11 bases are shared with TRBD2. Germline lookup yields CDR1 SGHDN and CDR2 FVKESK. V was pared by 5 bases and J by 8 bases, with 8 bases of the junction left unmatched. The CDR3 loop spans 15 amino acids. The CDR3 reads CASSSGTSGPHEQFF. The CDR3 region has the DNA TGTGCCAGCAGCTCTGGGACTAGCGGTCCCCATGAGCAGTTCTTC.

The J gene is TRBJ2-3, the V gene TRBV5-1; 11 bases match TRBD2. The CDR3 has 17 residues. Germline V CDR1 and CDR2: SGHRS, YFSETQ. The trim removed 0 bases at V and 3 bases at J, leaving 6 bases unmatched. CDR3: CASSLATSGSGTDTQYF. The CDR3 region has the DNA TGCGCCAGCAGCTTGGCTACTAGCGGGAGTGGGACAGATACGCAGTATTTT.

The J gene is TRBJ1-5, the V gene TRBV19; TRBD1 agrees at 7 bases. CDR1 is LNHDA, CDR2 SQIVND, per germline (reference sequence). There are 14 residues in the CDR3. Trimming removed 6 bases from V and 4 bases from J; junction bases left unmatched: 6. The chain's CDR3 is CASSDRDSNQPQHF. The CDR3 DNA follows: TGTGCCAGTAGCGACAGGGATTCGAATCAGCCCCAGCATTTT. Together with reference TRBV19 and TRBJ1-5, the CDR3 gives the full variable domain: DGGITQSPKYLFRKEGQNVTLSCEQNLNHDAMYWYRQDPGQGLRLIYYSQIVNDFQKGDIAEGYSVSREKKESFPLTVTSAQKNPTAFYLCASSDRDSNQPQHFGDGTRLSIL.

This chain links TRBV27 with TRBJ2-1, with 13 bases fitting TRBD2. Losses at the gene ends were 7 bases for V and 7 bases for J; bases not matched to a gene: 13. The CDR3 has 17 residues. CDR1 is MNHEY and CDR2 is SMNVEV in the germline V gene (reference sequence). The chain's CDR3 is CASTRGTSGIATNEQFF. The CDR3 nucleotides read TGTGCCAGCACCAGAGGGACTAGCGGGATCGCGACTAATGAGCAGTTCTTC.

Only one count was recorded for this clone. The chain links TRBV15 to TRBJ2-3; TRBD2 might be the D (5 bases). The germline V gene has CDR1 LNHNV and CDR2 YYDKDF (reference sequence). CDR3 length: 16 residues. Trimming left V 4 bases short and J 3 bases short, with 17 bases between. CDR3: CATSTFGSYGTDTQYF. CDR3 DNA sequence: TGTGCCACCAGCACCTTTGGGAGCTACGGAACAGATACGCAGTATTTT.

There are a few counts of this clone. The rearrangement links TRBV10-3 to TRBJ2-1; TRBD2 agrees at 7 bases. The CDR3 is 14 amino acids. V shed 3 bases, J shed 6 bases, and the junction held 5 bases outside the gene matches. In germline, CDR1 is ENHRY, CDR2 SYGVKD. CDR3 nucleotides: TGTGCCATCAGTGACCGACCGGGAGGCAATGAGCAGTTCTTC. Translating gives CAISDRPGGNEQFF.

The gene calls are TRBV11-1 and TRBJ2-5, with a weak D call TRBD2 (6 bases). Germline CDR1 reads SGHAT; CDR2 reads FQDESV (reference sequence). The CDR3 is 14 residues long. V dropped 3 bases and J dropped 5 bases, with 13 bases sitting between them. The CDR3 DNA sequence: TGTGCCAGCAGCTTGGGGAGGCGGAGGGAGACCCAGTACTTC. This translates into CASSLGRRRETQYF.

This sequence joins TRBV9 and TRBJ2-3; D gene uncertain. This CDR3 has 13 residues. The V gene's germline CDR1 is SGDLS and CDR2 YYNGEE. Trimming stripped 0 bases from V and 5 bases from J, with 7 bases between. CDR3 coding DNA: TGTGCCAGCAGCGTAGATACACGAGATACGCAGTATTTT. Translated: CASSVDTRDTQYF. Complete variable domain (other parts from reference TRBV9 and TRBJ2-3): DSGVTQTPKHLITATGQRVTLRCSPRSGDLSVYWYQQSLDQGLQFLIQYYNGEERAKGNILERFSAQQFPDLHSELNLSSLELGDSALYFCASSVDTRDTQYFGPGTRLTVL.

J is TRBJ2-2 and V is TRBV5-1, with TRBD2 as a possible D gene (6 bases). Germline CDR1 and CDR2: SGHRS and YFSETQ. This CDR3 spans 14 amino acids. V was trimmed by 1 base and J by 7 bases, leaving 11 bases between them. CDR3 DNA: TGCGCCAGCAGCTTGCCGCAGGGAGGCGGGGAGCTGTTTTTT. Translated: CASSLPQGGGELFF.

This chain joins TRBV7-2 and TRBJ2-7; a possible D gene is TRBD1 (6 bases). Germline V gene lookup returns CDR1 SGHTA and CDR2 FQGNSA. The CDR3 runs to 15 residues. The ends were cut back, 3 bases at V and 6 bases at J, with 18 bases in the middle. CDR3 DNA: TGTGCCAGCAGCTTCTTCCGATCCGTAGGGGGCGAGCAGTACTTC. It specifies CASSFFRSVGGEQYF.

This clone appeared once. The chain employs TRBV9 and TRBJ2-2; D may be TRBD1 (5 bases). This CDR3 is built from 14 residues. Deletions cut 1 base from V and 6 bases from J, with 10 bases between. Germline V gene lookup returns CDR1 SGDLS and CDR2 YYNGEE. CDR3 in amino acids: CASSVRQGSGELFF. The CDR3 DNA follows: TGTGCCAGCAGCGTAAGGCAGGGTTCCGGGGAGCTGTTTTTT.

This chain joins TRBV9 and TRBJ2-1; 14 bases fit TRBD2. V lost 4 bases and J lost 7; bases outside the gene matches: 4. Germline CDR1 SGDLS, CDR2 YYNGEE. The CDR3 contains 15 residues. In DNA, the CDR3 is TGTGCCAGCAGCAAAGGGACTAGCGGGAGAAATGAGCAGTTCTTC. It is translated as CASSKGTSGRNEQFF.

The V gene is TRBV5-1, the J gene TRBJ2-7; 7 nucleotides align to TRBD2. V was pared by 0 bases and J by 6 bases, with 6 bases of the junction left unmatched. CDR1 SGHRS and CDR2 YFSETQ come from the germline V gene. CDR3 length equals 14 residues. The CDR3 reads CASSLGRTRGEQYF. The CDR3 DNA sequence: TGCGCCAGCAGCTTGGGTCGGACTAGAGGCGAGCAGTACTTC.

This clone was detected a few times. V is TRBV29-1 and J is TRBJ2-1, with a weak D call TRBD2 (6 bases). Trimming shortened V by 8 bases and J by 6 bases, and 23 bases separated the two germline ends. The CDR3 contains 15 residues. Germline V gene lookup returns CDR1 SQVTM and CDR2 ANQGSEA. CDR3: CSLSQSGRTRNEQFF. CDR3 nucleotide sequence: TGCAGCCTCTCTCAGTCGGGGAGGACACGCAATGAGCAGTTCTTC.